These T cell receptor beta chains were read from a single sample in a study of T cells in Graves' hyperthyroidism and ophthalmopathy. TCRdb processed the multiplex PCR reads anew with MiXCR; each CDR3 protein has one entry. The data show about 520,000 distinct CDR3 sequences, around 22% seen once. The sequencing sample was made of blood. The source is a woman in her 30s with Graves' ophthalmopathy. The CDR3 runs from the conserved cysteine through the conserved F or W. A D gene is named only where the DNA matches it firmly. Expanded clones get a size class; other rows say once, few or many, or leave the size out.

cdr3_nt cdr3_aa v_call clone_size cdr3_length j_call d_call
TGTGCCAGCAGCTTAGCTCTCCGGGTGGGTGAGCAGTTCTTC CASSLALRVGEQFF TRBV7-2 . 14 TRBJ2-1 .
TGTGCCAGCAGCTTAGATGCTGGCGGGTCCCCCTACGAGCAGTACTTC CASSLDAGGSPYEQYF TRBV11-2 . 16 TRBJ2-7 .
TGTGCCAGTAGTACCCGTACAGGAGTCAATCAGCCCCAGCATTTT CASSTRTGVNQPQHF TRBV19 . 15 TRBJ1-5 .
TGTGCCAGCAGTCTATTAACCGGGACAACCTACGAGCAGTACTTC CASSLLTGTTYEQYF TRBV3-1 . 15 TRBJ2-7 .
TGTGCCACCGGGACAGGGTGGAACGGGGAGCTGTTTTTT CATGTGWNGELFF TRBV27 many 13 TRBJ2-2 TRBD1
TGTGCCAGCATCCAGGGTTCCCCCTACGAGCAGTACTTC CASIQGSPYEQYF TRBV6-2/TRBV6-3 many 13 TRBJ2-7 .
TGTGCCAGCGGACCGGGTGGGCAGGGGAACACTGAAGCTTTCTTT CASGPGGQGNTEAFF TRBV2 . 15 TRBJ1-1 .
TGTGCCAGCAGACTTGGGGGGGGCGGGTATGGCTACACCTTC CASRLGGGGYGYTF TRBV28 many 14 TRBJ1-2 .
TGTGCCAGCAGTTTGCACCAGGGCTATAACTATGGCTACACCTTC CASSLHQGYNYGYTF TRBV27 many 15 TRBJ1-2 .
TGTGCCAGTAGTCCCGCAGAAGGGGTGTCTCAGCCCCAGCATTTT CASSPAEGVSQPQHF TRBV19 . 15 TRBJ1-5 .
TGTGCCAGCAGCTCGGACAAGTCCTACGAGCAGTACTTC CASSSDKSYEQYF TRBV12-3/TRBV12-4 many 13 TRBJ2-7 .
TGTGCCACCTCTTTTGCGGGAGTGAGCTCCTACGAGCAGTACTTC CATSFAGVSSYEQYF TRBV19 . 15 TRBJ2-7 TRBD2
TGTGCCAGCAGCCGTATGCGGAGGGAAACTGAAGCTTTCTTT CASSRMRRETEAFF TRBV7-9 . 14 TRBJ1-1 .
TGTGCCAGCAGTCCCCGTTCGGGCTATGGCTACACCTTC CASSPRSGYGYTF TRBV6-1 . 13 TRBJ1-2 .
TGTGCCACCAGCAGAGATAAGTGGGACGCGTTTGGGGCCAACGTTCTGACTTTC CATSRDKWDAFGANVLTF TRBV15 . 18 TRBJ2-6 .
TGTGCCAGCAGTTACGTGACAGGGGGCGATCAGCCCCAGCATTTT CASSYVTGGDQPQHF TRBV6-2/TRBV6-3 many 15 TRBJ1-5 TRBD1
TGTGCCAGCAGCAGCGCCGGGGGGGCCTGGGGTGAAAAACTGTTTTTT CASSSAGGAWGEKLFF TRBV7-2 few 16 TRBJ1-4 .
TGCAGTGCGGGGACAGGGTATGGCTACACCTTC CSAGTGYGYTF TRBV20-1 many 11 TRBJ1-2 TRBD1
TGTGCCAGCAGTCCCCACGACAGGGTAGACACTGAAGCTTTCTTT CASSPHDRVDTEAFF TRBV6-1 few 15 TRBJ1-1 TRBD1
TGTGCCAGCAGTTTGGACCGTACCGGGGAGCTGTTTTTT CASSLDRTGELFF TRBV5-1 many 13 TRBJ2-2 .
TGTGCCAGCAGTGCCGGGACTCCAACCTACGAGCAGTACTTC CASSAGTPTYEQYF TRBV6-1 many 14 TRBJ2-7 .
TGTGCCATCAGTGACTTGGAGACCCAGTACTTC CAISDLETQYF TRBV10-3 many 11 TRBJ2-5 .
TGTGCCAGCAGCTTAGGGAGCCATCAAGAGACCCAGTACTTC CASSLGSHQETQYF TRBV7-6 . 14 TRBJ2-5 .
TGTGCCAGCAGCGTAGATGCCGGGACAAATAATCAGCCCCAGCATTTT CASSVDAGTNNQPQHF TRBV9 many 16 TRBJ1-5 .
TGTGCCAGCAGCTTCGGGGAATATGGCTACACCTTC CASSFGEYGYTF TRBV5-6 many 12 TRBJ1-2 .
TGTGCCAGCAGTTTCTTTGTGGGGGAGACCCAGTACTTC CASSFFVGETQYF TRBV28 many 13 TRBJ2-5 .
TGTGCCAGCAACGCGTTGCTCTCTGGAAACACCATATATTTT CASNALLSGNTIYF TRBV6-1 few 14 TRBJ1-3 .
TGTGCCAGCAGCGCGCGGACAGGGGCTAACACTGAAGCTTTCTTT CASSARTGANTEAFF TRBV7-2 . 15 TRBJ1-1 TRBD1
TGTGCCAGCAGAAACCCTGACCTCCTCCAAGAGACCCAGTACTTC CASRNPDLLQETQYF TRBV28 many 15 TRBJ2-5 .
TGTGCCAGTAGTATTTCAGAGACCACTGAAGCTTTCTTT CASSISETTEAFF TRBV19 . 13 TRBJ1-1 .
TGTGCCAGCAGCTTAGGCCAGAACCAAGAGACCCAGTACTTC CASSLGQNQETQYF TRBV11-2 many 14 TRBJ2-5 .
TGCAGTGCTCGGCGACAGGGGCAGGACACTGAAGCTTTCTTT CSARRQGQDTEAFF TRBV20-1 few 14 TRBJ1-1 TRBD1
TGTGCCAGCAGCCTAGCGGCGACAGGGGGAGAGACCCAGTACTTC CASSLAATGGETQYF TRBV12-3/TRBV12-4 few 15 TRBJ2-5 TRBD1
TGCGCCAGCAGCTTGTACGTAGAAACTAACTATGGCTACACCTTC CASSLYVETNYGYTF TRBV5-1 once 15 TRBJ1-2 .
TGTGCCAGCACCCAGGGGTGGGAGAACACTGAAGCTTTCTTT CASTQGWENTEAFF TRBV6-1 many 14 TRBJ1-1 .